This T cell receptor beta chain was documented in a study of neurological immune-mediated disorders. Broader study findings: Sharing of CDR3 amino acid sequences among expanded clones across subjects was absent, suggesting private repertoires in all groups.

J lost 6 bases, V lost 1 base, and 5 bases had no gene match. Germline V lookup: CDR1 DFQATT, CDR2 SNEGSKA (reference sequence). The CDR3 spans 15 residues. There are many counts of this clonotype. Its antigen is currently unknown. MiXCR, run by TCRdb on the 5' RACE reads, gives a single entry per CDR3 protein. The sample includes 70,000 to 75,000 distinct CDR3 sequences, roughly 15% of them seen just once. Specified time point: longitudinal time-point 1 (baseline). The receptor's source is a female donor with HTLV-1-associated myelopathy (HAM/TSP). The sample comprised PBMCs. The rearrangement joins TRBV20-1 to TRBJ2-7; 14 positions agree with TRBD2. The CDR3 bases are TGCAGTGCTAGAGGACGAGGACTAGCGGGGGGCGAGCAGTACTTC. Amino acid sequence: CSARGRGLAGGEQYF.